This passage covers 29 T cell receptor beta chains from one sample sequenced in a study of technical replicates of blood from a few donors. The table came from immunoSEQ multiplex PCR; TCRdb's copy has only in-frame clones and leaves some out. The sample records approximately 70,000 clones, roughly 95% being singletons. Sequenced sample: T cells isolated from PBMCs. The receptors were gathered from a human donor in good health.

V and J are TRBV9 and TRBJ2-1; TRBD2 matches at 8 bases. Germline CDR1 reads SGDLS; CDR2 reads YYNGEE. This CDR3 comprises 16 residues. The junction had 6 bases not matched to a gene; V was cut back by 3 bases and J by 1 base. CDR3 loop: CASSAGGGISYNEQFF. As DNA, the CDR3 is TGTGCCAGCAGCGCGGGGGGGGGAATTTCCTACAATGAGCAGTTCTTC.

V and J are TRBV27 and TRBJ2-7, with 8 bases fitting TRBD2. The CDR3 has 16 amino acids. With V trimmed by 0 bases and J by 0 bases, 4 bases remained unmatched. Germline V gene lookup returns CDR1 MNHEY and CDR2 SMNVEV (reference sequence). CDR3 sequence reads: CASSLSIAGSSYEQYF. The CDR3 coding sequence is TGTGCCAGCAGTTTATCGATAGCGGGAAGCTCCTACGAGCAGTACTTC.

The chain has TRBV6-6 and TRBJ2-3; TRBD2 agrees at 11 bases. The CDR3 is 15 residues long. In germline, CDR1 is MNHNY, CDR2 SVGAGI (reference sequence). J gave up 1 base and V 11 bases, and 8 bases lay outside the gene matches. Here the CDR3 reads CAAQTSGIRTDTQYF. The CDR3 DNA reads TGTGCCGCCCAGACTAGCGGGATTCGCACAGATACGCAGTATTTT.

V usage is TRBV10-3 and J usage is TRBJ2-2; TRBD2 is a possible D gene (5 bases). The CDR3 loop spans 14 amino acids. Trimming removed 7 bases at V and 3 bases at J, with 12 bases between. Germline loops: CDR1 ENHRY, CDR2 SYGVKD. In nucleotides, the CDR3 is TGTGCCATCAAAAGAGGGCAGGACACCGGGGAGCTGTTTTTT. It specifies CAIKRGQDTGELFF.

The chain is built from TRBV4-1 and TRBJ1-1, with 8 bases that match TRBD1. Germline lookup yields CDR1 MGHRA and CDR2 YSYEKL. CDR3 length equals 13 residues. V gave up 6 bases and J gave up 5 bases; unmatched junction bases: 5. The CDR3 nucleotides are TGCGCCAGCAGAGGACAGGGAGTTACTGAAGCTTTCTTT. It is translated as CASRGQGVTEAFF.

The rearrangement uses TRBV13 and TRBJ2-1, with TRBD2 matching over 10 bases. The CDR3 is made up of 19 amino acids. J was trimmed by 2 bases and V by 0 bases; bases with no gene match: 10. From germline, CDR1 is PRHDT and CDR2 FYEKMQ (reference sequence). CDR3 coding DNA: TGTGCCAGCAGCTTAGGGTTCGTTAGCGGGGGGTTTACCTACAATGAGCAGTTCTTC. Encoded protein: CASSLGFVSGGFTYNEQFF.

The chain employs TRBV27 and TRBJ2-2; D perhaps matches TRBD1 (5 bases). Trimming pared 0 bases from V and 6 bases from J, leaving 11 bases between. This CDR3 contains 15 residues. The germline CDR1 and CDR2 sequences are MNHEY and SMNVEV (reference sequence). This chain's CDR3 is CASSLSSAGPGELFF. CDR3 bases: TGTGCCAGCAGTTTATCATCGGCAGGGCCCGGGGAGCTGTTTTTT.

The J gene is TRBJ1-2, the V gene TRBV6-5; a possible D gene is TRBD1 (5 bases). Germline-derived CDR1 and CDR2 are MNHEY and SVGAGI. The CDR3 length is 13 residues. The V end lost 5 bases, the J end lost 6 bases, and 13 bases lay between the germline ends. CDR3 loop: CASSRVGLDGYTF. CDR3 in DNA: TGTGCCAGCAGTCGGGTGGGGCTAGATGGCTACACCTTC.

In nucleotides, the CDR3 is TGCGCCAGCAGCGTGACAGTAGAGAACTATGGCTACACCTTC. Translating it yields CASSVTVENYGYTF. The V call is TRBV5-1, the J call TRBJ1-2; perhaps TRBD1 as D (5 bases). V dropped 4 bases and J dropped 2 bases, with 12 bases sitting between them. The CDR3 extends over 14 amino acids. Per germline, CDR1 SGHRS and CDR2 YFSETQ.

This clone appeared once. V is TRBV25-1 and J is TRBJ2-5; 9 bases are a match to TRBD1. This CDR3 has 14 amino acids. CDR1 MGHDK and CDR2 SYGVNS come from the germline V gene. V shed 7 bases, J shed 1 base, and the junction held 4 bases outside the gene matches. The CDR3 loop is CASKGQGTQETQYF. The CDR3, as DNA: TGTGCCAGCAAAGGACAGGGGACCCAAGAGACCCAGTACTTC.

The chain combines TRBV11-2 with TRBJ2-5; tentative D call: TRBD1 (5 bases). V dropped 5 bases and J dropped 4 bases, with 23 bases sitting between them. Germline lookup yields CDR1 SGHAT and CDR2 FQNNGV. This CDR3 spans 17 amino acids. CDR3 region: CASSGYDPGWNGETQYF. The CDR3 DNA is TGTGCCAGCAGCGGATATGACCCAGGGTGGAATGGAGAGACCCAGTACTTC.

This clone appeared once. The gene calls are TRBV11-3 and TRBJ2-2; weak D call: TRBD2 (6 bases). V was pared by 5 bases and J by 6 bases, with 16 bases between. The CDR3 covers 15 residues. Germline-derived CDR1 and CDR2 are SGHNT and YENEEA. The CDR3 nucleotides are TGTGCCAGCAGCGGAGAATCGACTAGAGCCGGGGAGCTGTTTTTT. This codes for CASSGESTRAGELFF. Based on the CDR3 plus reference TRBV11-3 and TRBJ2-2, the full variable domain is EAGVVQSPRYKIIEKKQPVAFWCNPISGHNTLYWYLQNLGQGPELLIRYENEEAVDDSQLPKDRFSAERLKGVDSTLKIQPAELGDSAVYLCASSGESTRAGELFFGEGSRLTVL.

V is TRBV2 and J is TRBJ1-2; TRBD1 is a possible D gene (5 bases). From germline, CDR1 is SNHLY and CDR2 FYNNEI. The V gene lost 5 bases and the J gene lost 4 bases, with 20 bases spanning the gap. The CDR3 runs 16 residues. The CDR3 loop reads CASSPHDSRFLYGYTF. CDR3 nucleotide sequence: TGTGCCAGCAGTCCGCATGACAGCCGGTTTCTCTATGGCTACACCTTC.

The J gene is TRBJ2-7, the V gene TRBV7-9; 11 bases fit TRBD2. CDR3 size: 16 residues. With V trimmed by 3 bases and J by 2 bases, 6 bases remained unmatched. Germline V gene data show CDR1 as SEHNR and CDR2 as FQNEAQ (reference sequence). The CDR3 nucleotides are TGTGCCAGCAGCTTCCCGACGGGACTAGCGGCCTACGAGCAGTACTTC. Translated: CASSFPTGLAAYEQYF. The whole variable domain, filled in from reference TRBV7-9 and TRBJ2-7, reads DTGVSQNPRHKITKRGQNVTFRCDPISEHNRLYWYRQTLGQGPEFLTYFQNEAQLEKSRLLSDRFSAERPKGSFSTLEIQRTEQGDSAMYLCASSFPTGLAAYEQYFGPGTRLTVT.

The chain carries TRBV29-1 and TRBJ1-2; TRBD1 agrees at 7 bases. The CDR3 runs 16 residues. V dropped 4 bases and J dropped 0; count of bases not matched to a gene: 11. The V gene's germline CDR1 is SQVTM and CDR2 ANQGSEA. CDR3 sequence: CSVGVGQKLANYGYTF. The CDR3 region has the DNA TGCAGCGTTGGAGTGGGACAGAAGTTAGCTAACTATGGCTACACCTTC. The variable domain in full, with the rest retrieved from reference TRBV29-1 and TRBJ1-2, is SAVISQKPSRDICQRGTSLTIQCQVDSQVTMMFWYRQQPGQSLTLIATANQGSEATYESGFVIDKFPISRPNLTFSTLTVSNMSPEDSSIYLCSVGVGQKLANYGYTFGSGTRLTVV.

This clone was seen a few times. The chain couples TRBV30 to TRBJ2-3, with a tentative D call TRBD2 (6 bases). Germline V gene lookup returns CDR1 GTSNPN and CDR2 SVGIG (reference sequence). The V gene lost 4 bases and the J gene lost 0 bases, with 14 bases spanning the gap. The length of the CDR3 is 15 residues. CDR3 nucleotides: TGTGCCTGGAACGGGGGAGAAGCTAGCACAGATACGCAGTATTTT. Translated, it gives CAWNGGEASTDTQYF.

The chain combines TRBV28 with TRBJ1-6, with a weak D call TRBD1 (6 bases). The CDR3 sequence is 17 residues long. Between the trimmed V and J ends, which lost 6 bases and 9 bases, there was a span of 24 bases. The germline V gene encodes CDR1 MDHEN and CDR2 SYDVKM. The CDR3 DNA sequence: TGTGCCAGCAGGCGCCGCACCGGACAGACCCCGTCTTCACCCCTCCACTTT. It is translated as CASRRRTGQTPSSPLHF. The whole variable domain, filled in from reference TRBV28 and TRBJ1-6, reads DVKVTQSSRYLVKRTGEKVFLECVQDMDHENMFWYRQDPGLGLRLIYFSYDVKMKEKGDIPEGYSVSREKKERFSLILESASTNQTSMYLCASRRRTGQTPSSPLHFGNGTRLTVT.

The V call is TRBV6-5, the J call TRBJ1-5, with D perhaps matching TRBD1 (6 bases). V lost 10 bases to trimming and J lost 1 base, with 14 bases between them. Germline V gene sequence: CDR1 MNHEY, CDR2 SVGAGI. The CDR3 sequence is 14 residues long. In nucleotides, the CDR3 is TGTGCCACCAGGTCCACAGGGAGCAATCAGCCCCAGCATTTT. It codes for CATRSTGSNQPQHF.

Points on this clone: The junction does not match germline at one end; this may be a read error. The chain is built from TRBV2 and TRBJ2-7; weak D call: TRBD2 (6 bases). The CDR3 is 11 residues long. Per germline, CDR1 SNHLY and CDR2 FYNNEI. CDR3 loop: CASRGGPREIF. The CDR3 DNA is TGTGCCAGCAGGGGGGGTCCCAGGGAAATCTTC.

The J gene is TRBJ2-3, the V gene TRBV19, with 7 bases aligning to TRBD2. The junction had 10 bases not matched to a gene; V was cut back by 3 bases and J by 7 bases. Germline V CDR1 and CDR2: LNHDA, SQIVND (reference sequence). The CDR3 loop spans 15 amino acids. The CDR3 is CASSIAGGGAHTQYF. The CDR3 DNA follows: TGTGCCAGTAGTATCGCTGGCGGGGGAGCCCATACGCAGTATTTT. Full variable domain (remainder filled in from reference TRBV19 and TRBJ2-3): DGGITQSPKYLFRKEGQNVTLSCEQNLNHDAMYWYRQDPGQGLRLIYYSQIVNDFQKGDIAEGYSVSREKKESFPLTVTSAQKNPTAFYLCASSIAGGGAHTQYFGPGTRLTVL.

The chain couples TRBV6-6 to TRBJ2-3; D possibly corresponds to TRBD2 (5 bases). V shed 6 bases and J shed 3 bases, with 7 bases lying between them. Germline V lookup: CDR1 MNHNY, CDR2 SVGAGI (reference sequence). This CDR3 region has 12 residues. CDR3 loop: CASSPGTDTQYF. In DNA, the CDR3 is TGTGCCAGCAGCCCGGGGACAGATACGCAGTATTTT.

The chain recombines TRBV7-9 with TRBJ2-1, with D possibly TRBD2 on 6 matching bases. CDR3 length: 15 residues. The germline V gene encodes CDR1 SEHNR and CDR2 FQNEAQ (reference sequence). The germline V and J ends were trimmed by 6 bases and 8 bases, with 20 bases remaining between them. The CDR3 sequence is CASRPPSVEGDEQFF. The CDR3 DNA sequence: TGTGCCAGCAGACCCCCTAGCGTGGAAGGGGATGAGCAGTTCTTC.

The CDR3 protein is CASSVAGQGVSMNTEAFF. In DNA form, the CDR3 reads TGTGCCAGCAGCGTAGCCGGACAGGGGGTGTCTATGAACACTGAAGCTTTCTTT. The chain has TRBV9 and TRBJ1-1, with TRBD1 identical over 10 bases. J lost 0 bases, V lost 0 bases, and 8 bases had no gene match. Germline CDR1 is SGDLS and CDR2 is YYNGEE. CDR3 length: 18 amino acids.

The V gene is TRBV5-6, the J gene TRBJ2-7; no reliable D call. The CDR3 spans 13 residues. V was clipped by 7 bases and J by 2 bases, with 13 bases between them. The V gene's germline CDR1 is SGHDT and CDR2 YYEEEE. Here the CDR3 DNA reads TGTGCCAGCGGTCTAACAGCTACCTACGAGCAGTACTTC. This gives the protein CASGLTATYEQYF.

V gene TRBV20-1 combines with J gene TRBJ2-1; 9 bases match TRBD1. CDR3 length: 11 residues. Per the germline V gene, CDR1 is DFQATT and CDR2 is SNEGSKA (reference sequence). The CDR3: CSGQGLNEQFF. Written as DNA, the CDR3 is TGCAGCGGACAGGGGCTCAATGAGCAGTTCTTC.

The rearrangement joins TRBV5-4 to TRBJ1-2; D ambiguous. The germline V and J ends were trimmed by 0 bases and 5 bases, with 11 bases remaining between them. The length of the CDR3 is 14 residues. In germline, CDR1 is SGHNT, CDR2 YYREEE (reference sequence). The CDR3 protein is CASSLASTWYGYTF. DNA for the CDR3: TGTGCCAGCAGCTTGGCCTCAACATGGTATGGCTACACCTTC.

CDR3 region: CASSDSGSNNEQFF. The CDR3 DNA sequence: TGCGCCAGCAGTGATAGCGGGAGTAACAATGAGCAGTTCTTC. This rearrangement joins TRBV10-1 to TRBJ2-1; 9 bases map to TRBD2. The CDR3 length is 14 residues. Germline V lookup: CDR1 WNHNN, CDR2 SYGVQD (reference sequence). V trimming: 3 bases; J trimming: 5 bases; junction bases outside the gene matches: 2.

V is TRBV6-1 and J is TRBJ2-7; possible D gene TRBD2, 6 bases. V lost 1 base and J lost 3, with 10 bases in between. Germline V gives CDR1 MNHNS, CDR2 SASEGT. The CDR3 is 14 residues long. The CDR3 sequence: CASSEVGGFYEQYF. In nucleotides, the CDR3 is TGTGCCAGCAGTGAAGTAGGAGGGTTCTACGAGCAGTACTTC.

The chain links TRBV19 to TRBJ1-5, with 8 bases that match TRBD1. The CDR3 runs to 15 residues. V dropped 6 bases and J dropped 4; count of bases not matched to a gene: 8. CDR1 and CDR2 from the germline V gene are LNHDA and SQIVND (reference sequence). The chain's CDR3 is CASSYGQGSNQPQHF. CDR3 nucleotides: TGTGCCAGTAGCTACGGACAGGGATCTAATCAGCCCCAGCATTTT.